This record covers a single T cell receptor beta chain. The CDR3 covers 15 residues. Unmatched junction bases numbered 4, after V lost 0 bases and J lost 5 bases. CDR1 and CDR2 (germline): SGDLS, YYNGEE. Assay: immunoSEQ multiplex PCR; the TCRdb copy retains only in-frame clones and omits some. The sample records 65,000 to 70,000 clones, about four fifths being singletons. The data were taken from a study of blood T cell repertoires in COVID-19. Study in general: Spain, Italy and the United States supplied samples that represented acute and convalescent COVID-19.

This chain joins TRBV9 and TRBJ1-4; the match to TRBD1 covers 7 bases. Sequencing was performed on peripheral blood. This TCR derives from a woman between 55 and 75 years old with acute or convalescent COVID-19. DNA of the CDR3: TGTGCCAGCAGCGTAGGAGTAGGGGGCAATGAAAAACTGTTTTTT. Translated: CASSVGVGGNEKLFF.